These 28 T cell receptor beta chains originate from one sample sequenced in a study of T cells in tuberculosis. The table came from immunoSEQ multiplex PCR; TCRdb's copy has only in-frame clones and leaves some out. The sample contains about 43,000 clones, less than 95% of which appear only once. Sequencing was done on a sample of PBMCs. Receptors originate from a donor aged 10-29 years with latent tuberculosis or without tuberculosis infection. Some clones in this sample may be carry-over from other donors' samples.

The genes are TRBV4-1 and TRBJ1-2, with TRBD1 as a possible D gene (5 bases). Germline assignment: CDR1 MGHRA and CDR2 YSYEKL. The length of the CDR3 is 16 residues. Trimming cost V 0 bases and J 4 bases, with 15 bases left between them. CDR3 sequence reads: CASSQDPQGSGYGYTF. DNA for the CDR3: TGCGCCAGCAGCCAAGATCCTCAGGGTTCCGGCTATGGCTACACCTTC.

The chain recombines TRBV19 with TRBJ2-3, with TRBD2 matching 8 bases. This CDR3 has 15 amino acids. The V segment lost 5 bases and the J segment 2 bases; nucleotides outside the gene matches: 6. CDR1 and CDR2 from the germline V gene are LNHDA and SQIVND (reference sequence). In DNA form, the CDR3 reads TGTGCCAGTAGTTTACTAGCGGTAAACACAGATACGCAGTATTTT. Residues: CASSLLAVNTDTQYF.

This clone was picked up one time. This chain links TRBV7-3 with TRBJ2-1; 7 bases are a match to TRBD2. The germline CDR1 and CDR2 sequences are SGHTA and FQGTGA. Trimming at V came to 3 bases and at J to 7 bases, leaving 6 bases not matched to a gene. The CDR3 spans 14 residues. The CDR3 region has the DNA TGTGCCAGCAGCTTCTTCGGCGGGAGTAATGAGCAGTTCTTC. This encodes CASSFFGGSNEQFF.

This clone occurred once. The gene calls are TRBV5-6 and TRBJ2-7, with 12 bases matching TRBD1. The CDR3 has 15 residues. Germline V gene sequence: CDR1 SGHDT, CDR2 YYEEEE. V shed 1 base, J shed 6 bases, and the junction held 5 bases outside the gene matches. In nucleotides, the CDR3 is TGTGCCAGCAGCTTGCTTGGGACAGGGGGCTCCGAGCAGTACTTC. Amino acids: CASSLLGTGGSEQYF. Using reference TRBV5-6 and TRBJ2-7 for the parts outside the CDR3, the full variable domain is DAGVTQSPTHLIKTRGQQVTLRCSPKSGHDTVSWYQQALGQGPQFIFQYYEEEERQRGNFPDRFSGHQFPNYSSELNVNALLLGDSALYLCASSLLGTGGSEQYFGPGTRLTVT.

The chain carries TRBV9 and TRBJ1-2, with D maybe TRBD1 (5 bases). The CDR3 totals 15 residues. V lost 3 bases and J 2 bases, leaving 14 bases between the germline ends. The germline CDR1 and CDR2 sequences are SGDLS and YYNGEE. The CDR3 protein is CASSASGAGNYGYTF. The CDR3 DNA sequence: TGTGCCAGCAGCGCCAGCGGGGCAGGGAACTATGGCTACACCTTC.

The chain employs TRBV27 and TRBJ1-2; 12 bases map to TRBD1. The CDR3 is 16 amino acids. Trimming removed 4 bases from V and 6 bases from J; junction bases left unmatched: 9. Germline assignment: CDR1 MNHEY and CDR2 SMNVEV (reference sequence). The DNA for the CDR3 is TGTGCCAGCAGTTCCCGTCCCGGGACAGGGGGCGATGGCTACACCTTC. Amino acids: CASSSRPGTGGDGYTF.

The chain couples TRBV6-1 to TRBJ1-3; 9 bases are a match to TRBD1. Germline loops: CDR1 MNHNS, CDR2 SASEGT. The CDR3 has 15 amino acids. Losses at the gene ends were 7 bases for V and 4 bases for J; bases not matched to a gene: 8. CDR3 DNA: TGTGCCAGCACTCCCAAGGGGACAGGGGGAAACACCATATATTTT. It codes for CASTPKGTGGNTIYF.

The gene calls are TRBV6-6 and TRBJ2-7; D gene ambiguous. Looked up from germline, CDR1 is MNHNY and CDR2 is SVGAGI (reference sequence). Deletions cut 0 bases from V and 2 bases from J, with 8 bases between. The CDR3 totals 14 residues. The CDR3 sequence: CASSYSHPAYEQYF. Here the CDR3 DNA reads TGTGCCAGCAGTTACTCTCATCCAGCCTACGAGCAGTACTTC.

The count of this clone is one. V is TRBV25-1 and J is TRBJ2-1; D is perhaps TRBD2 (5 bases). From germline, CDR1 is MGHDK and CDR2 SYGVNS. V was pared by 4 bases and J by 8 bases, with 12 bases between. The length of the CDR3 is 13 residues. CDR3 sequence (DNA): TGTGCCAGCAGTGTGGCTAGCCCGGATGAGCAGTTCTTC. It specifies CASSVASPDEQFF.

The chain uses TRBV28 and TRBJ1-5; 10 nucleotides match TRBD1. This CDR3 is 15 amino acids long. Germline V gene sequence: CDR1 MDHEN, CDR2 SYDVKM. The J segment lost 0 bases and the V segment lost 6 bases, leaving 2 bases of the junction unmatched. This CDR3 reads CASSWTGGSNQPQHF. The CDR3 DNA follows: TGTGCCAGCAGCTGGACAGGGGGTAGCAATCAGCCCCAGCATTTT.

The chain links TRBV19 to TRBJ1-1; 11 nucleotides agree with TRBD1. Unmatched junction bases numbered 11, after V lost 10 bases and J lost 4 bases. CDR1 and CDR2 (germline): LNHDA, SQIVND (reference sequence). CDR3 size: 15 residues. The CDR3 DNA reads TGTGCCACCCAAAATACCGGGACAGGGGGCACTGAAGCTTTCTTT. Amino acids: CATQNTGTGGTEAFF.

The chain carries TRBV5-1 and TRBJ2-7; 9 positions agree with TRBD1. This CDR3 has 15 residues. Germline-derived CDR1 and CDR2 are SGHRS and YFSETQ. With V trimmed by 4 bases and J by 7 bases, 12 bases remained unmatched. This chain's CDR3 is CASSPRTGALGEQYF. The DNA of the CDR3 is TGCGCCAGCAGCCCGAGGACAGGGGCCCTTGGGGAGCAGTACTTC.

V and J are TRBV6-4 and TRBJ1-2, with TRBD1 identical over 11 bases. The CDR3 totals 14 residues. Germline-derived CDR1 and CDR2 are MRHNA and SNTAGT. The ends lost 2 bases at V and 7 bases at J; junction bases unmatched: 3. CDR3 loop: CASSDRTGGAGYTF. The CDR3, as DNA: TGTGCCAGCAGTGACAGGACAGGGGGCGCTGGCTACACCTTC.

CDR3 loop: CASSLRTGLWETQYF. The CDR3 DNA is TGTGCCAGCAGCCTCCGGACAGGTTTGTGGGAGACCCAGTACTTC. The chain recombines TRBV9 with TRBJ2-5; 7 bases are shared with TRBD1. Germline CDR1 SGDLS, CDR2 YYNGEE. The junction had 11 bases not matched to a gene; V was cut back by 4 bases and J by 5 bases. This CDR3 contains 15 residues.

The chain has TRBV4-3 and TRBJ2-1; tentatively, D is TRBD2 (5 bases). CDR1 and CDR2 from the germline V gene are LGHNA and YSLEER. The CDR3 has 17 residues. The V and J ends lost 0 bases and 2 bases respectively, with 14 bases between them. The chain's CDR3 is CASSQDIEVGAYNEQFF. DNA for the CDR3: TGCGCCAGCAGCCAAGATATAGAAGTGGGAGCCTACAATGAGCAGTTCTTC.

The genes are TRBV18 and TRBJ1-3; 9 bases agree with TRBD1. V was pared by 2 bases and J by 3 bases, with 5 bases of the junction left unmatched. Germline V gives CDR1 KGHSH, CDR2 LQKENI. CDR3 length: 16 residues. The DNA of the CDR3 is TGTGCCAGCTCACCAAAGACAGGGGGAATTGGAAACACCATATATTTT. Translation: CASSPKTGGIGNTIYF. The full variable domain, in which reference TRBV18 and TRBJ1-3 provide the parts outside the CDR3, is NAGVMQNPRHLVRRRGQEARLRCSPMKGHSHVYWYRQLPEEGLKFMVYLQKENIIDESGMPKERFSAEFPKEGPSILRIQQVVRGDSAAYFCASSPKTGGIGNTIYFGEGSWLTVV.

The V gene is TRBV9, the J gene TRBJ2-5; TRBD1 agrees at 7 bases. V was pared by 3 bases and J by 0 bases, with 2 bases of the junction left unmatched. Germline assignment: CDR1 SGDLS and CDR2 YYNGEE. There are 14 residues in the CDR3. As DNA, the CDR3 is TGTGCCAGCAGCGCGGGACAGTACCAAGAGACCCAGTACTTC. This gives the protein CASSAGQYQETQYF.

The CDR3 sequence is CASSLQEEGPPNTGELFF. The CDR3 DNA sequence: TGTGCCAGCAGCTTACAGGAGGAGGGGCCGCCGAACACCGGGGAGCTGTTTTTT. The chain links TRBV7-7 to TRBJ2-2; a possible D gene is TRBD2 (6 bases). The length of the CDR3 is 18 residues. V was clipped by 2 bases and J by 0 bases, with 16 bases between them. Germline V gives CDR1 SSHAT, CDR2 FNYEAQ (reference sequence). The full variable domain, in which reference TRBV7-7 and TRBJ2-2 provide the parts outside the CDR3, is GAGVSQSPRYKVTKRGQDVTLRCDPISSHATLYWYQQALGQGPEFLTYFNYEAQPDKSGLPSDRFSAERPEGSISTLTIQRTEQRDSAMYRCASSLQEEGPPNTGELFFGEGSRLTVL.

The chain is built from TRBV28 and TRBJ2-7, with TRBD2 as a possible D gene (5 bases). V lost 5 bases to trimming and J lost 0 bases, with 11 bases between them. Germline CDR1 MDHEN, CDR2 SYDVKM. CDR3 size: 14 residues. CDR3 region: CASSGELSSYEQYF. CDR3 nucleotide sequence: TGTGCCAGCAGTGGGGAGCTGAGCTCCTACGAGCAGTACTTC.

This clone has only a few counts. The chain is built from TRBV19 and TRBJ1-5, with D perhaps TRBD1 (5 bases). Looked up from germline, CDR1 is LNHDA and CDR2 is SQIVND (reference sequence). The CDR3 extends over 15 amino acids. V was trimmed by 1 base and J by 2 bases, leaving 9 bases between them. The CDR3 region is CASSIAARGNQPQHF. CDR3 sequence (DNA): TGTGCCAGTAGTATAGCGGCCAGGGGCAATCAGCCCCAGCATTTT.

This sequence joins TRBV28 and TRBJ2-5, with TRBD1 matching over 8 bases. Germline CDR1 MDHEN, CDR2 SYDVKM. V shed 8 bases and J 3 bases; nucleotides not matched to a gene: 14. This CDR3 is built from 16 residues. Here the CDR3 reads CASSNPTGAMEETQYF. CDR3 in DNA: TGTGCCAGCTCTAATCCGACAGGGGCGATGGAAGAGACCCAGTACTTC.

V usage is TRBV30 and J usage is TRBJ1-1; D is possibly TRBD1 (5 bases). Germline V lookup: CDR1 GTSNPN, CDR2 SVGIG (reference sequence). Trimming pared 3 bases from V and 7 bases from J, leaving 15 bases between. This CDR3 is 13 amino acids long. The CDR3 is CAWSPGGVLEAFF. CDR3 nucleotide sequence: TGTGCCTGGAGCCCCGGGGGGGTCCTTGAAGCTTTCTTT.

J is TRBJ2-7 and V is TRBV5-5, with TRBD2 identical over 8 bases. Germline values: CDR1 SGHKS, CDR2 YYEKEE (reference sequence). J gave up 3 bases and V 0 bases, and 8 bases lay outside the gene matches. The CDR3 runs to 16 residues. CDR3 residues: CASSLASPGGIYEQYF. The DNA for the CDR3 is TGTGCCAGCAGCTTGGCTAGCCCGGGAGGGATCTACGAGCAGTACTTC.

V is TRBV27 and J is TRBJ2-7; D is undetermined. V gave up 5 bases and J gave up 1 base, with 18 bases separating them. The germline gives CDR1 MNHEY, CDR2 SMNVEV (reference sequence). The CDR3 runs to 16 residues. CDR3 loop: CASSSRMGQFSYEQYF. The CDR3 DNA reads TGTGCCAGCAGTAGTCGGATGGGCCAGTTTTCCTACGAGCAGTACTTC.

The chain uses TRBV5-5 and TRBJ2-5, with TRBD1 identical over 10 bases. This CDR3 comprises 16 residues. V lost 4 bases and J lost 5; bases outside the gene matches: 11. Germline CDR1 reads SGHKS; CDR2 reads YYEKEE (reference sequence). CDR3 protein: CASSAPGQGLRETQYF. CDR3 nucleotides: TGTGCCAGCAGCGCACCGGGACAGGGGCTGAGGGAGACCCAGTACTTC. The full variable domain, with the rest looked up from reference TRBV5-5 and TRBJ2-5, is DAGVTQSPTHLIKTRGQQVTLRCSPISGHKSVSWYQQVLGQGPQFIFQYYEKEERGRGNFPDRFSARQFPNYSSELNVNALLLGDSALYLCASSAPGQGLRETQYFGPGTRLLVL.

The genes are TRBV19 and TRBJ1-1; TRBD1 matches at 11 bases. After removal of 4 bases from V and 2 bases from J, the junction contained 9 bases not matched to a gene. The CDR3 contains 17 residues. Germline CDR1 and CDR2: LNHDA and SQIVND (reference sequence). The CDR3 sequence is CASSRAPGQGGNTEAFF. CDR3 in DNA: TGTGCCAGTAGTAGAGCCCCGGGACAGGGGGGTAACACTGAAGCTTTCTTT.

The CDR3, as DNA: TGTGCCAGTAGTACCAAGACAGGGCAGCATACGCAGTATTTT. It encodes CASSTKTGQHTQYF. The chain recombines TRBV19 with TRBJ2-3, with 7 bases identical to TRBD1. Trimming at V came to 4 bases and at J to 7 bases, leaving 8 bases not matched to a gene. Germline V gene lookup returns CDR1 LNHDA and CDR2 SQIVND (reference sequence). There are 14 residues in the CDR3.

This clone has only one observation. The chain joins TRBV19 to TRBJ2-1; D is ambiguous. Germline values: CDR1 LNHDA, CDR2 SQIVND (reference sequence). The V and J ends lost 3 bases and 7 bases respectively, with 16 bases between them. The CDR3 loop spans 15 amino acids. The chain's CDR3 is CASSMSSTYLNEQFF. The DNA for the CDR3 is TGTGCCAGTAGTATGAGCTCGACTTACCTTAATGAGCAGTTCTTC.